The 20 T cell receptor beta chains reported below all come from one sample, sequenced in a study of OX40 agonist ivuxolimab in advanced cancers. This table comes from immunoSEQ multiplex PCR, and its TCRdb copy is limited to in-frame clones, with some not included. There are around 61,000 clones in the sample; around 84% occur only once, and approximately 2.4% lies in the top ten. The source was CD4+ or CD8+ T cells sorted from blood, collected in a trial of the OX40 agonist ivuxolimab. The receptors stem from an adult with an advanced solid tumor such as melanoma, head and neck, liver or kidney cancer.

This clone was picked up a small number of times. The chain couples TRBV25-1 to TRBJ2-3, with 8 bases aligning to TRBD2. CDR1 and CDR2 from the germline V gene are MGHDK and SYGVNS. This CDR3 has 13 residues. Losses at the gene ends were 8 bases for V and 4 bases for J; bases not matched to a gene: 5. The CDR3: CASAGLASDTQYF. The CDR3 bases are TGTGCCAGCGCAGGACTAGCATCAGATACGCAGTATTTT.

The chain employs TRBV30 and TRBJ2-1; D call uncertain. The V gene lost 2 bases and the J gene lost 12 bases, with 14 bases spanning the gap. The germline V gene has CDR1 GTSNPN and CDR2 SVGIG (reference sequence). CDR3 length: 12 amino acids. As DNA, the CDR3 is TGTGCCTGGAGTCTACGCAGCTTCCGGCAGTTCTTC. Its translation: CAWSLRSFRQFF.

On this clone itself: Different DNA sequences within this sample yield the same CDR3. CDR3 nucleotides: TGCGCCAGCAGCTTGGGGTCAGCCTTATACGAGCAGTACTTC. Translating it yields CASSLGSALYEQYF. This chain uses TRBV5-1 with TRBJ2-7, with no clear D. Trimming stripped 0 bases from V and 4 bases from J, with 11 bases between. The CDR3 has 14 amino acids. The V gene's germline CDR1 is SGHRS and CDR2 YFSETQ. The full variable domain, in which reference TRBV5-1 and TRBJ2-7 provide the parts outside the CDR3, is KAGVTQTPRYLIKTRGQQVTLSCSPISGHRSVSWYQQTPGQGLQFLFEYFSETQRNKGNFPGRFSGRQFSNSRSEMNVSTLELGDSALYLCASSLGSALYEQYFGPGTRLTVT.

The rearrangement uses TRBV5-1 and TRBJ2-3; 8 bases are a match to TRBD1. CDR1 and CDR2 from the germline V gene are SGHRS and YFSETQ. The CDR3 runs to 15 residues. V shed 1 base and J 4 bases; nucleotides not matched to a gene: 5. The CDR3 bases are TGCGCCAGCAGCTTGATGGCAGGGGGCGCAGATACGCAGTATTTT. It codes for CASSLMAGGADTQYF.

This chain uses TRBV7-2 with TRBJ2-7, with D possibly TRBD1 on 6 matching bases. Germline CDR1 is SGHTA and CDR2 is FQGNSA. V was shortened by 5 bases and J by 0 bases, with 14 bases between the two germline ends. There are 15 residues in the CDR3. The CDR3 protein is CASSRTSGASYEQYF. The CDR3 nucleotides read TGTGCCAGCAGCCGCACCTCAGGGGCCTCCTACGAGCAGTACTTC.

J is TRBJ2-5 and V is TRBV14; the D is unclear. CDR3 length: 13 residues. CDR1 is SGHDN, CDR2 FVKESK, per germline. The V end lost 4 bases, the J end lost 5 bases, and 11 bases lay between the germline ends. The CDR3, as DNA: TGTGCCAGCAGCCGTGGTTTTGGGGAGACCCAGTACTTC. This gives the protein CASSRGFGETQYF.

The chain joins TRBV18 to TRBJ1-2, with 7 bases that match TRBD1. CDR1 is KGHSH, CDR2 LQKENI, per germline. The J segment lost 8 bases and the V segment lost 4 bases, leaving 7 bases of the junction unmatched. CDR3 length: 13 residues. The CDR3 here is CASSRDSLGGYTF. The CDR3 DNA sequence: TGTGCCAGCTCACGGGACAGCCTGGGGGGCTACACCTTC.

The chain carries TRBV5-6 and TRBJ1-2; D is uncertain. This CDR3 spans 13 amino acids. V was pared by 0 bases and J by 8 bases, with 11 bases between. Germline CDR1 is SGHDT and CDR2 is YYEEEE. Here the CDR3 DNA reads TGTGCCAGCAGCTTGGAACAGTTTGAGGGCTACACCTTC. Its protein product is CASSLEQFEGYTF.

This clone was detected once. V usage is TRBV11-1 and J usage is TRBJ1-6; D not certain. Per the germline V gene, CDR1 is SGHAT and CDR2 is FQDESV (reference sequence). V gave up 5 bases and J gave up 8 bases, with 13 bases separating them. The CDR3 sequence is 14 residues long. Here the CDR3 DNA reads TGTGCCAGCAGCCTCAGAGGGAAGCATTCACCCCTCCACTTT. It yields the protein CASSLRGKHSPLHF.

The CDR3: CASSLFGGRSYEQYF. CDR3 in DNA: TGTGCCAGCAGTTTATTTGGCGGGAGGTCCTACGAGCAGTACTTC. V is TRBV28 and J is TRBJ2-7, with TRBD2 matching over 8 bases. The CDR3 is 15 residues long. Germline CDR1 reads MDHEN; CDR2 reads SYDVKM. The V segment lost 1 base and the J segment 1 base; nucleotides outside the gene matches: 3.

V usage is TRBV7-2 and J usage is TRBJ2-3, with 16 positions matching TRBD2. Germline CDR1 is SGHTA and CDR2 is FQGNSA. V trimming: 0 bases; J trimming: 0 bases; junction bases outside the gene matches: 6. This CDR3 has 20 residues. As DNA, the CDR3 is TGTGCCAGCAGCTTAGCCCCGGGACTAGCGGGGGGGCCTAGCACAGATACGCAGTATTTT. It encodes CASSLAPGLAGGPSTDTQYF.

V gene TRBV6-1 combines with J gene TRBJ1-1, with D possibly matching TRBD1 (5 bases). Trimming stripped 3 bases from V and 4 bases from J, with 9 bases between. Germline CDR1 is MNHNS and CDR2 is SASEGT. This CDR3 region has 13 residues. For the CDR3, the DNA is TGTGCCAGCAGTGATGCAGGGCCCACTGAAGCTTTCTTT. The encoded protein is CASSDAGPTEAFF.

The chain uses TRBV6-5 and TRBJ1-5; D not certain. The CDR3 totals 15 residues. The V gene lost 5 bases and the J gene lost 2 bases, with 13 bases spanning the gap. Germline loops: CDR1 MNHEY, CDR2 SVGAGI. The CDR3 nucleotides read TGTGCCAGCAGTATGGACGGTGGGGGCAATCAGCCCCAGCATTTT. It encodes CASSMDGGGNQPQHF.

CDR3 in amino acids: CASSMWVNSNQPQHF. The CDR3 DNA reads as TGTGCCAGTAGTATGTGGGTCAATAGCAATCAGCCCCAGCATTTT. The rearrangement uses TRBV19 and TRBJ1-5; the D is unclear. This CDR3 contains 15 residues. V was cut by 3 bases and J by 0 bases, with 9 bases left in between. CDR1 and CDR2 (germline): LNHDA, SQIVND (reference sequence).

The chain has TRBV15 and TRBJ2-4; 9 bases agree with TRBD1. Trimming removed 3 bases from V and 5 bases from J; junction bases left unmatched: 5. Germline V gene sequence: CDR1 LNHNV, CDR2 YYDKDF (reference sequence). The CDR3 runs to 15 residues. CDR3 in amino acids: CATSSWTGEENIQYF. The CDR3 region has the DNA TGTGCCACCAGCAGCTGGACAGGGGAGGAAAACATTCAGTACTTC.

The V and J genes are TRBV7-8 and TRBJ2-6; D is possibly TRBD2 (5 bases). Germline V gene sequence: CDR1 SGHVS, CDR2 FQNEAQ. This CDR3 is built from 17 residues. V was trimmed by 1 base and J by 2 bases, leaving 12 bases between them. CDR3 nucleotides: TGTGCCAGCAGCTTAGGGCCGGCCGGGGCTGGGGCCAACGTCCTGACTTTC. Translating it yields CASSLGPAGAGANVLTF. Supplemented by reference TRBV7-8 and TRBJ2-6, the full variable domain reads GAGVSQSPRYKVAKRGQDVALRCDPISGHVSLFWYQQALGQGPEFLTYFQNEAQLDKSGLPSDRFFAERPEGSVSTLKIQRTQQEDSAVYLCASSLGPAGAGANVLTFGAGSRLTVL.

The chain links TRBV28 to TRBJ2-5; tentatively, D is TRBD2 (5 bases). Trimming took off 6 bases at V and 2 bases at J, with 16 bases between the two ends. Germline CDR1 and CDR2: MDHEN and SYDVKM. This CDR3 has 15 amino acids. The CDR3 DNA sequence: TGTGCCAGCAGGTTCGGTCGGGGAAAACAAGAGACCCAGTACTTC. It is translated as CASRFGRGKQETQYF.

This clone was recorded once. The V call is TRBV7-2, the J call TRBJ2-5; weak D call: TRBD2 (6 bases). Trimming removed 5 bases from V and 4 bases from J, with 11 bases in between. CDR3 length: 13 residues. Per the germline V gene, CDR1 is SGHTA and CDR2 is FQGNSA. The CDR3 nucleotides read TGTGCCAGCAGCCCCCAAGCGGGAGAGACCCAGTACTTC. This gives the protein CASSPQAGETQYF.

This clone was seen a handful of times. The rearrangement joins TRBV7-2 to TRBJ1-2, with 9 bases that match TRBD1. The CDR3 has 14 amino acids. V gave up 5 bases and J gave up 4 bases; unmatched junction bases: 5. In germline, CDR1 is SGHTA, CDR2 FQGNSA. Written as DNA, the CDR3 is TGTGCCAGCAGCAGGGACAGGGCTTCCTATGGCTACACCTTC. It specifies CASSRDRASYGYTF. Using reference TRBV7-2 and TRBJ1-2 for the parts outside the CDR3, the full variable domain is GAGVSQSPSNKVTEKGKDVELRCDPISGHTALYWYRQSLGQGLEFLIYFQGNSAPDKSGLPSDRFSAERTGGSVSTLTIQRTQQEDSAVYLCASSRDRASYGYTFGSGTRLTVV.

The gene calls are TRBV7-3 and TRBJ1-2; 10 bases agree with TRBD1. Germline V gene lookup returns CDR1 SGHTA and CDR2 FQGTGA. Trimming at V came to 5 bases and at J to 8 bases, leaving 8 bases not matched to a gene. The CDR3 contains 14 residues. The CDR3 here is CASSRDRGVRGYTF. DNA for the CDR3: TGTGCCAGCAGCCGGGACAGGGGAGTTCGCGGCTACACCTTC.